The 2 T cell receptor beta chains given below trace back to one sample, sequenced in a study of shared clonotypes between healthy human individuals. The protocol was immunoSEQ multiplex PCR, while the TCRdb copy is restricted to in-frame clones and leaves out a portion. Among around 2.3 million clones listed, more than 90% were seen once. Sequencing was done on a sample of naive CD4+ T cells sorted from blood. Subset indicated: CD45RA+ positively selected. The receptor set was obtained from a man between 18 and 35 years old in good health.

CDR3 sequence (DNA): TGTGCCAGCAGCCCCAGCGGGAGATGGCGCACAGATACGCAGTATTTT. It encodes CASSPSGRWRTDTQYF. This chain links TRBV7-2 with TRBJ2-3, with TRBD2 identical over 8 bases. The CDR3 length is 16 residues. The V segment lost 5 bases and the J segment 1 base; nucleotides outside the gene matches: 8. Germline V gene sequence: CDR1 SGHTA, CDR2 FQGNSA. The whole variable domain, remainder taken from reference TRBV7-2 and TRBJ2-3, is GAGVSQSPSNKVTEKGKDVELRCDPISGHTALYWYRQSLGQGLEFLIYFQGNSAPDKSGLPSDRFSAERTGGSVSTLTIQRTQQEDSAVYLCASSPSGRWRTDTQYFGPGTRLTVL.

The rearrangement joins TRBV5-5 to TRBJ2-7, with D perhaps matching TRBD1 (5 bases). The V and J ends lost 0 bases and 2 bases respectively, with 15 bases between them. This CDR3 is built from 16 residues. The germline gives CDR1 SGHKS, CDR2 YYEKEE (reference sequence). The CDR3 region has the DNA TGTGCCAGCAGCTTGGGGGGCAGCCATGTTACCTACGAGCAGTACTTC. Translation: CASSLGGSHVTYEQYF. Using reference TRBV5-5 and TRBJ2-7 for the parts outside the CDR3, the full variable domain is DAGVTQSPTHLIKTRGQQVTLRCSPISGHKSVSWYQQVLGQGPQFIFQYYEKEERGRGNFPDRFSARQFPNYSSELNVNALLLGDSALYLCASSLGGSHVTYEQYFGPGTRLTVT.